Listed below are T cell receptor beta chains from one sample, sequenced in a study of OX40 agonist ivuxolimab in advanced cancers. The assay was immunoSEQ multiplex PCR, and TCRdb's table has in-frame clones only and misses some. The data hold tens of thousands of clones, with around 88% observed a single time. Sample: CD4+ or CD8+ T cells sorted from blood, taken in a trial of the OX40 agonist ivuxolimab. The receptors stem from an adult with an advanced solid tumor such as melanoma, head and neck, liver or kidney cancer. Each CDR3 is given with its conserved first and last residue. D genes are given only for firm matches. Not all rows give a size; the values are once, few, many and, for expanded clones, a class.

V gene	D gene	clone size	J gene	CDR3 protein	CDR3 DNA
TRBV15	NA	once	TRBJ1-2	CATSRDNKGGNGYTF	TGTGCCACCAGCAGAGATAATAAGGGTGGAAATGGCTACACCTTC
TRBV5-1	NA	NA	TRBJ2-1	CASSFPGYNEQFF	TGCGCCAGCAGCTTCCCCGGGTACAATGAGCAGTTCTTC
TRBV5-1	NA	NA	TRBJ1-1	CASSLGGQGYTEAFF	TGCGCCAGCAGCTTGGGGGGGCAGGGCTACACTGAAGCTTTCTTT
TRBV6-1	NA	once	TRBJ2-5	CASSASLQETQYF	TGTGCCAGCAGTGCCTCCCTACAAGAGACCCAGTACTTC
TRBV4-3	NA	NA	TRBJ2-7	CASSQGRSSYEQYF	TGCGCCAGCAGCCAGGGAAGAAGCTCCTACGAGCAGTACTTC
TRBV18	NA	few	TRBJ1-5	CASSPPGGNQPQHF	TGTGCCAGCTCACCACCAGGGGGCAATCAGCCCCAGCATTTT
TRBV19	NA	NA	TRBJ2-1	CASSRAGSGAYEQFF	TGTGCCAGTAGTAGAGCCGGGTCCGGGGCGTATGAGCAGTTCTTC
TRBV7-9	TRBD2	NA	TRBJ2-3	CASSSLAGADTQYF	TGTGCCAGCAGCTCCCTGGCGGGGGCAGATACGCAGTATTTT
TRBV28	NA	NA	TRBJ1-5	CASSPWRFSNQPQHF	TGTGCCAGCAGCCCCTGGCGATTCAGCAATCAGCCCCAGCATTTT
TRBV5-1	NA	NA	TRBJ2-5	CASSLGGDTQYF	TGCGCCAGCAGCTTGGGGGGAGACACCCAGTACTTC
TRBV7-9	NA	NA	TRBJ2-7	CASSLQNKYEQYF	TGTGCCAGCAGCTTACAGAACAAGTACGAGCAGTACTTC